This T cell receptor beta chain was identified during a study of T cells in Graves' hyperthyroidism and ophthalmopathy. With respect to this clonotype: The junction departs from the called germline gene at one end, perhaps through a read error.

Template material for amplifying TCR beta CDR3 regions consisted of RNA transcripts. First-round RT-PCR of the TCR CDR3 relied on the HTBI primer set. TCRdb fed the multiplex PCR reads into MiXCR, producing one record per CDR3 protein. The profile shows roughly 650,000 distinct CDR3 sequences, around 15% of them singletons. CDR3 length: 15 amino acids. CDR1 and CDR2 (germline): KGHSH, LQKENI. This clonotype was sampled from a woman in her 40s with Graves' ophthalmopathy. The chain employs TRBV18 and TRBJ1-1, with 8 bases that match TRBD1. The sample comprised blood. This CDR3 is CVSSGRTGWETEALF. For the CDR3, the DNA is TGTGTCAGCTCGGGTAGGACAGGGTGGGAGACTGAAGCTCTCTTT.